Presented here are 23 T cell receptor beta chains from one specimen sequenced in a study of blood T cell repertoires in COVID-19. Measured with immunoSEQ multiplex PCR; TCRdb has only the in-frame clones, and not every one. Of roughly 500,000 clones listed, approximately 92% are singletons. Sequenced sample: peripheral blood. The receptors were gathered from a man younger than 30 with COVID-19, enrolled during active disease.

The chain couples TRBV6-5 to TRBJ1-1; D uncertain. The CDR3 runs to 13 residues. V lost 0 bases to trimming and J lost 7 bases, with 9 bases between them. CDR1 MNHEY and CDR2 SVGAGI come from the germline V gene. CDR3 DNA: TGTGCCAGCAGTTACTCTTCACCAGATGAAGCTTTCTTT. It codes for CASSYSSPDEAFF.

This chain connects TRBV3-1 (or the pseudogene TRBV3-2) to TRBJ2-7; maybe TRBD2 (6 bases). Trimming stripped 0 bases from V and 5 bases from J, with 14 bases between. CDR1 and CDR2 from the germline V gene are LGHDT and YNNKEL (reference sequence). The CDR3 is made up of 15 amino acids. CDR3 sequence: CASSQEIRGRNEQYF. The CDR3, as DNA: TGTGCCAGCAGCCAAGAGATCCGAGGGAGGAACGAGCAGTACTTC.

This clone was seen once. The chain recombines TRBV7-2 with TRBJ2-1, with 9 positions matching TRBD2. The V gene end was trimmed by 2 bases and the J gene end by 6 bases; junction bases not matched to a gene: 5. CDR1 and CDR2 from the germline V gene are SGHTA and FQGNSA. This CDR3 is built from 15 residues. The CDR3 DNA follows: TGTGCCAGCAGCTTACTCGCGGGAGGGTTCAATGAGCAGTTCTTC. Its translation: CASSLLAGGFNEQFF.

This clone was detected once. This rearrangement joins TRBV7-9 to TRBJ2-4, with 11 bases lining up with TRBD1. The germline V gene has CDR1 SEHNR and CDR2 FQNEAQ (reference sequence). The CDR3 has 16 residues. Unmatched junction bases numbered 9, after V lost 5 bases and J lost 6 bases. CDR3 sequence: CASSGTGGTDTNIQYF. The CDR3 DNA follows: TGTGCCAGCAGCGGGACAGGGGGAACCGATACAAACATTCAGTACTTC.

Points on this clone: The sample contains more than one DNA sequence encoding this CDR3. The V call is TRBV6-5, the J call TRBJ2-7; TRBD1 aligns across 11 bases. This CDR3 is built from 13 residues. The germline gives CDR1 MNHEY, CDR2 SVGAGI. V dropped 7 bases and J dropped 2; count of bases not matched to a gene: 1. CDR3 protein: CASKDRGPYEQYF. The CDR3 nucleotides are TGTGCCAGCAAGGACAGGGGGCCCTACGAGCAGTACTTC.

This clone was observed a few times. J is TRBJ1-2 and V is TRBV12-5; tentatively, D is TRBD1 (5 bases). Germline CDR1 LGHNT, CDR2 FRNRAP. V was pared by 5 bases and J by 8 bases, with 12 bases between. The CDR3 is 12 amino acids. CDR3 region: CASGEYTGGYTF. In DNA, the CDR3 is TGTGCTAGTGGTGAATACACAGGCGGCTACACCTTC.

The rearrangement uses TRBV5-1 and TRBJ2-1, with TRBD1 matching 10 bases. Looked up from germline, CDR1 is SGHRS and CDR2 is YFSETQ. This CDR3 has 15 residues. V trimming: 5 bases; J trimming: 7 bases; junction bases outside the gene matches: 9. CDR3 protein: CASRQPGQGKNEQFF. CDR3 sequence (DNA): TGCGCCAGCAGACAGCCGGGACAGGGGAAGAATGAGCAGTTCTTC.

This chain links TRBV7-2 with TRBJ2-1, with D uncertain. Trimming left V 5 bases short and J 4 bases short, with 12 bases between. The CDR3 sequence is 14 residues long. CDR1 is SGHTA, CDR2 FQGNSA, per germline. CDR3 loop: CASSPEYVYNEQFF. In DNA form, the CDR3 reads TGTGCCAGCAGCCCCGAGTATGTGTACAATGAGCAGTTCTTC.

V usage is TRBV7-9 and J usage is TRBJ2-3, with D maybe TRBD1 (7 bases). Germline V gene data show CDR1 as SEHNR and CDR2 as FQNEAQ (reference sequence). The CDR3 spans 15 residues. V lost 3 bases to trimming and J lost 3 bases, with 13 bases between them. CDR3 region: CASSFAGGGTDTQYF. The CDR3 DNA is TGTGCCAGCAGCTTCGCAGGGGGAGGTACAGATACGCAGTATTTT.

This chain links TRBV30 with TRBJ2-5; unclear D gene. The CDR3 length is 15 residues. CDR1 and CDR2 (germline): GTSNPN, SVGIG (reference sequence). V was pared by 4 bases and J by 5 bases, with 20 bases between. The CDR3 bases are TGTGCCTGGACCTCATATCTGGGCCAGCAGGAGACCCAGTACTTC. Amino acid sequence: CAWTSYLGQQETQYF. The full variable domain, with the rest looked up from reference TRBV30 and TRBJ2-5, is SQTIHQWPATLVQPVGSPLSLECTVEGTSNPNLYWYRQAAGRGLQLLFYSVGIGQISSEVPQNLSASRPQDRQFILSSKKLLLSDSGFYLCAWTSYLGQQETQYFGPGTRLLVL.

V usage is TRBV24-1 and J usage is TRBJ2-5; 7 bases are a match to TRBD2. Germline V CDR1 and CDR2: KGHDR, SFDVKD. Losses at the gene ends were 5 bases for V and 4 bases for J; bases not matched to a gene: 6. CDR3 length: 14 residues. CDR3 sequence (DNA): TGTGCCACCAGTGCCATTGGGGGGGGAGAGACCCAGTACTTC. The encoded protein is CATSAIGGGETQYF.

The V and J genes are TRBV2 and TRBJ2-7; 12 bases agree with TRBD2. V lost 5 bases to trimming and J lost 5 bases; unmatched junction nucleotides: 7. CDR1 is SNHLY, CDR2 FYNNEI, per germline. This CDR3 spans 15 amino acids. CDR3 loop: CASSKTSGSLNEQYF. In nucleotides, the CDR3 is TGTGCCAGCAGTAAGACTAGCGGGAGTTTGAACGAGCAGTACTTC.

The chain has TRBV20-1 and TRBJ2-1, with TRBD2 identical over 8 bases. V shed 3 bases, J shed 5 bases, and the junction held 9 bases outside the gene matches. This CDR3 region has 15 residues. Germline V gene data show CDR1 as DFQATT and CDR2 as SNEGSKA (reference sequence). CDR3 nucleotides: TGCAGTGCTAGTGGTTGGAGCGGGGGTGACAATGAGCAGTTCTTC. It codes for CSASGWSGGDNEQFF.

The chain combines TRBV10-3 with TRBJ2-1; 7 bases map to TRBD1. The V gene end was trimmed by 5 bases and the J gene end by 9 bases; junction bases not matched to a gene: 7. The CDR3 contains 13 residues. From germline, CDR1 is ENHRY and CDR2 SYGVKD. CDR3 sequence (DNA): TGTGCCATCAGTAGCCGACAGGGCGGTGAGCAGTTCTTC. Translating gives CAISSRQGGEQFF.

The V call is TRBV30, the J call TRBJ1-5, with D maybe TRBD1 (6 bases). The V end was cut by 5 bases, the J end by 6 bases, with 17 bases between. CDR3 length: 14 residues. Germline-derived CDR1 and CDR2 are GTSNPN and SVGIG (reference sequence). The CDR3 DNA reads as TGTGCCTGGGCCTTACAGGGTTTCACTCAGCCCCAGCATTTT. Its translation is CAWALQGFTQPQHF.

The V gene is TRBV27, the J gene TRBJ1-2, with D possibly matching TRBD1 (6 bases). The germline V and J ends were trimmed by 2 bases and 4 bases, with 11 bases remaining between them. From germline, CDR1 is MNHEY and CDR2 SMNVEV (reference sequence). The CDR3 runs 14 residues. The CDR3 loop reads CASSLHGQLYGYTF. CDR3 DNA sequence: TGTGCCAGCAGTTTACACGGACAGCTCTATGGCTACACCTTC.

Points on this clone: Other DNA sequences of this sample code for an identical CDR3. CDR3 nucleotide sequence: TGTGCCAGCAGCTTAGAAGGGACTAGCGTCTACGAGCAGTACTTC. Residues: CASSLEGTSVYEQYF. This sequence joins TRBV11-2 and TRBJ2-7; the match to TRBD2 covers 10 bases. CDR1 and CDR2 from the germline V gene are SGHAT and FQNNGV. Losses at the gene ends were 0 bases for V and 3 bases for J; bases not matched to a gene: 2. This CDR3 is 15 amino acids long.

The chain's CDR3 is CASSQEKSSGISYEQYF. The DNA of the CDR3 is TGTGCCAGCAGCCAAGAGAAATCTAGCGGGATCTCCTACGAGCAGTACTTC. This chain connects TRBV14 to TRBJ2-7; 9 nucleotides agree with TRBD2. Trimming cost V 0 bases and J 0 bases; bases outside gene matches: 6. This CDR3 has 17 residues. Per the germline V gene, CDR1 is SGHDN and CDR2 is FVKESK.

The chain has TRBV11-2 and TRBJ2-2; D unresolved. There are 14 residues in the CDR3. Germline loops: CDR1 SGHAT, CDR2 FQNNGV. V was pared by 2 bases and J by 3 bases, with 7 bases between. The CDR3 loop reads CASSLNRYTGELFF. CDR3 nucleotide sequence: TGTGCCAGCAGCTTAAATCGGTACACCGGGGAGCTGTTTTTT.

As DNA, the CDR3 is TGTGCCAGCAGCCAAGGGTTAGCGGGAGCGGGTGAGCAGTTCTTC. Encoded protein: CASSQGLAGAGEQFF. The gene calls are TRBV3-1 (or the pseudogene TRBV3-2) and TRBJ2-1, with 9 bases fitting TRBD2. The CDR3 length is 15 residues. Unmatched junction bases numbered 7, after V lost 1 base and J lost 9 bases. Germline assignment: CDR1 LGHDT and CDR2 YNNKEL (reference sequence).

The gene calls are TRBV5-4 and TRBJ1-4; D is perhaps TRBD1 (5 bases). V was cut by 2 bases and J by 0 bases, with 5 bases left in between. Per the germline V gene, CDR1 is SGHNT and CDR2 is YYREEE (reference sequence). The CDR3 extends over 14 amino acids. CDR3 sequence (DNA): TGTGCCAGCAGCTTAGGGGCAACTAATGAAAAACTGTTTTTT. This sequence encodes CASSLGATNEKLFF.

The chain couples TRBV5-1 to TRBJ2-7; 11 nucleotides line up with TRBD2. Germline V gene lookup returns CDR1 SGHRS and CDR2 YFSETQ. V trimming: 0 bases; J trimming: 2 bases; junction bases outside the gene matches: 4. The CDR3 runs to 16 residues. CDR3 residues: CASSLAGLAATYEQYF. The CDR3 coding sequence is TGCGCCAGCAGCTTGGCGGGACTAGCGGCGACCTACGAGCAGTACTTC. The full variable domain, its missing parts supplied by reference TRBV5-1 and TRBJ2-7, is KAGVTQTPRYLIKTRGQQVTLSCSPISGHRSVSWYQQTPGQGLQFLFEYFSETQRNKGNFPGRFSGRQFSNSRSEMNVSTLELGDSALYLCASSLAGLAATYEQYFGPGTRLTVT.

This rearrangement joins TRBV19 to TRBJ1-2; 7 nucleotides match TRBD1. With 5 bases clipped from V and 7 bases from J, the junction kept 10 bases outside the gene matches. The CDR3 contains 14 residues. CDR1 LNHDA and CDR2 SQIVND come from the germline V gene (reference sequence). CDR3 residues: CASSALQGIGGYTF. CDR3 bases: TGTGCCAGTAGTGCCTTACAGGGGATTGGTGGCTACACCTTC. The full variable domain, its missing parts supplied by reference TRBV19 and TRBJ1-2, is DGGITQSPKYLFRKEGQNVTLSCEQNLNHDAMYWYRQDPGQGLRLIYYSQIVNDFQKGDIAEGYSVSREKKESFPLTVTSAQKNPTAFYLCASSALQGIGGYTFGSGTRLTVV.